This T cell receptor beta chain emerged from a study of T cells in Graves' hyperthyroidism and ophthalmopathy. At least ten counts were recorded for this clonotype. The investigators amplified TCR beta CDR3 regions from RNA transcripts. Primed by the HTBI set, a first-round RT-PCR was run on the TCR CDR3. TCRdb passed the multiplex PCR reads through MiXCR, listing each CDR3 protein once. The table lists around 280,000 distinct CDR3 sequences, 13% of them singletons. The clonotype originates from a woman younger than 45 with Graves' hyperthyroidism that later progressed to Graves' ophthalmopathy. Material: blood.

The chain's CDR3 is CSASEGKYGAFF. CDR3 DNA sequence: TGCAGTGCTAGTGAAGGGAAATATGGAGCTTTCTTT. The rearrangement links TRBV20-1 to TRBJ1-1; D not certain. The CDR3 runs 12 residues. Germline assignment: CDR1 DFQATT and CDR2 SNEGSKA (reference sequence). V lost 3 bases and J 10 bases, leaving 15 bases between the germline ends.